This T cell receptor (beta chain) was documented in a study of OX40 agonist ivuxolimab in advanced cancers. General notes on the study: Ivuxolimab was an agonistic, fully human IgG2 monoclonal antibody directed against OX40 (CD134), a costimulatory receptor. The monotherapy dose-escalation portion (N = 52 patients) of the phase I ivuxolimab trial is reported in the paper. Peripheral TCRbeta sequencing was intended to test whether TCR sequence diversity was altered and clonal T-cell expansion was caused by ivuxolimab. The dose-escalation cohort was 82.7% male with a mean age of approximately 59 years, ranging from roughly 20 to 80. Prior anti-PD-1, anti-PD-L1 or anti-CTLA-4 therapy was permitted, and approximately 40% of dose-escalation patients had received checkpoint inhibitors. Intravenous ivuxolimab was administered to patients every 2 weeks at six dose levels: 0.01, 0.1, 0.3, 1.5, 3 and 10 mg/kg. Three dose-escalation patients achieved partial responses, one with hepatocellular carcinoma and two with cutaneous melanoma. Of the approximately 53 patients in dose escalation, some 20 had hepatocellular carcinoma, around 15 had melanoma, 9 had renal cell carcinoma and 9 had head and neck cancer. Study-wide conclusions, independent of this receptor: Which antigens the clonally expanded peripheral T cells were specific for was not determined. At doses of 0.1 to 3.0 mg/kg, clonal expansion of both CD4+ and CD8+ blood T cells was observed from baseline to week 6. Low levels of normalized T-cell clonal expansion were also seen in some patients who did not respond. On average, CD8+ T cells showed more expanded clones than CD4+ T cells after ivuxolimab. In the 0.1-3.0 mg/kg groups, partial responders were among the patients with the lowest normalized peripheral clonal expansion, particularly in CD8+ T cells.

Regarding this clone: No antigen is known for it. The input lacks base qualities; no much larger clone sits a single base away.

The trial excluded patients who had a history of autoimmune disease or who were on systemic immunosuppression. Peripheral blood for TCR sequencing was collected from all dose cohorts at baseline, on cycle 4 day 1, and on cycle 7 day 1. Samples came from an open-label, multicenter, first-in-human phase I dose-escalation trial of ivuxolimab. The trial enrolled adults with locally advanced or metastatic head and neck squamous cell, hepatocellular, melanoma or renal cell carcinoma. Before TCR sequencing, CD4+ T cells and CD8+ T cells were sorted from peripheral blood as separate populations. Genomic DNA was extracted from sorted cells for sequencing of the TCRbeta CDR3 region. The immunoSEQ Assay was used to sequence the TCRbeta CDR3 regions. Sourced from immuneACCESS, this table was stored by TCRdb with only in-frame sequences that have V and J called. A share of the clones is absent; for the studies checked, an unresolved V gene accounts for under half, and the remainder has no known explanation. In all, the sample holds 20,000 to 30,000 clones, and 80% to 90% of those were seen once. Less than 20% of the sample lies in the top ten.

The germline V gene (reference sequence) specifies SEHNR as CDR1 and FQNEAQ as CDR2. From the cysteine up to the phenylalanine, the CDR3 has a length of 15 residues. The entry retains the CDR3 DNA only, 45 bases that are in frame from base 1. A distance of 11 bases separates the germline ends of V and J, which lose 1 base and 1 base respectively. The sequence came from an adult with an advanced solid tumor such as melanoma, head and neck, liver or kidney cancer. The V gene is TRBV7-9 and the J gene is TRBJ2-7; no D gene call is confident. Sample: CD4+ or CD8+ T cells sorted from blood, taken in a trial of the OX40 agonist ivuxolimab. The DNA sequence follows: TGTGCCAGCAGCTTAGTTGTTGGGCAGTCCTACGAGCAGTACTTC. It specifies CASSLVVGQSYEQYF.